The source of this TCR beta chain is a study of cytotoxic CD8 clonotypes in ibrutinib-treated CLL. Study-level results: Rare overall, public clonotypes shrank or held steady under therapy. At progression, clonality fell back toward baseline after rising at ibrutinib response.

Per the germline V gene, CDR1 is SGDLS and CDR2 is YYNGEE. This CDR3 contains 17 residues. V lost 0 bases to trimming and J lost 4 bases, with 17 bases between them. Details on this clone: The antigen remains unidentified.

Data came from immunoSEQ multiplex PCR; TCRdb stores just in-frame clones and leaves some out. The table records around 330,000 clones, roughly 67% of them present only once. The sample here was PBMCs, taken after 36 months of ibrutinib treatment. This TCR derives from a human donor with chronic lymphocytic leukemia. This chain uses TRBV9 with TRBJ2-1; tentative D call: TRBD1 (6 bases). The CDR3: CASSVGGTGHRYNEQFF. In DNA form, the CDR3 reads TGTGCCAGCAGCGTAGGTGGGACGGGACACAGGTACAATGAGCAGTTCTTC.